Sequencing of this T cell receptor (beta chain) was carried out in a study of blood T cell repertoires in COVID-19. The germline V gene encodes CDR1 ENHRY and CDR2 SYGVKD. The CDR3 is 14 residues long. Trimming at V came to 6 bases and at J to 2 bases, leaving 3 bases not matched to a gene. The protocol was immunoSEQ multiplex PCR, while the TCRdb copy is restricted to in-frame clones and leaves out a portion. This sample has hundreds of thousands of clones, with approximately 87% found just once. Sequenced sample: PBMCs or T cells enriched from blood (not recorded which). The genes are TRBV10-3 and TRBJ1-3, with TRBD1 matching 8 bases. The TCR was taken from a woman aged 50 to 60 in a cohort exposed to, infected with or recovered from COVID-19 (not recorded which). CDR3 DNA: TGTGCCATCAGGAAGGACAGGGCTGGAAACACCATATATTTT. Its translation: CAIRKDRAGNTIYF.